Each of the 27 T cell receptor beta chains below was sequenced from the same sample in a study of blood T cell repertoires in COVID-19. The table came from immunoSEQ multiplex PCR; TCRdb's copy has only in-frame clones and leaves some out. The sample carries 450,000 to 600,000 clones, roughly nine tenths recorded once. The material sequenced was PBMCs or T cells enriched from blood (not recorded which). The receptors here all came from a woman aged 18-35 years who had recovered from COVID-19.

The J gene is TRBJ2-7, the V gene TRBV28, with TRBD2 matching 8 bases. The CDR3 has 15 amino acids. Germline values: CDR1 MDHEN, CDR2 SYDVKM. The V segment lost 8 bases and the J segment 1 base; nucleotides outside the gene matches: 10. The CDR3 spells CASGEGRGVSYEQYF. CDR3 DNA: TGTGCCAGCGGGGAAGGGCGGGGGGTATCCTACGAGCAGTACTTC.

The chain links TRBV28 to TRBJ1-5, with D tentatively TRBD1 (5 bases). V lost 1 base and J lost 5, with 12 bases in between. This CDR3 is built from 15 residues. Germline CDR1 MDHEN, CDR2 SYDVKM. CDR3 protein: CASSLLSGGDQPQHF. CDR3 nucleotides: TGTGCCAGCAGTTTATTATCAGGAGGGGATCAGCCCCAGCATTTT. Variable domain in full (rest from reference TRBV28 and TRBJ1-5): DVKVTQSSRYLVKRTGEKVFLECVQDMDHENMFWYRQDPGLGLRLIYFSYDVKMKEKGDIPEGYSVSREKKERFSLILESASTNQTSMYLCASSLLSGGDQPQHFGDGTRLSIL.

The gene calls are TRBV30 and TRBJ2-3, with D hard to call. This CDR3 has 13 residues. CDR1 is GTSNPN and CDR2 is SVGIG in the germline V gene (reference sequence). Trimming shortened V by 4 bases and J by 2 bases, and 10 bases separated the two germline ends. The CDR3 nucleotides read TGTGCCTGGAATCGCCTACCCACAGATACGCAGTATTTT. This codes for CAWNRLPTDTQYF.

This chain joins TRBV19 and TRBJ2-7; perhaps TRBD2 as D (6 bases). There are 13 residues in the CDR3. The germline CDR1 and CDR2 sequences are LNHDA and SQIVND (reference sequence). V lost 6 bases, J lost 4 bases, and 13 bases lay in between. CDR3 region: CASRPRDRYEQYF. CDR3 sequence (DNA): TGTGCCAGTAGGCCGCGGGACCGATACGAGCAGTACTTC. The full variable domain, in which reference TRBV19 and TRBJ2-7 provide the parts outside the CDR3, is DGGITQSPKYLFRKEGQNVTLSCEQNLNHDAMYWYRQDPGQGLRLIYYSQIVNDFQKGDIAEGYSVSREKKESFPLTVTSAQKNPTAFYLCASRPRDRYEQYFGPGTRLTVT.

V gene TRBV7-9 combines with J gene TRBJ1-1, with D perhaps matching TRBD1 (6 bases). V dropped 6 bases and J dropped 4 bases, with 21 bases sitting between them. The CDR3 is 16 amino acids. Germline V gene data show CDR1 as SEHNR and CDR2 as FQNEAQ (reference sequence). CDR3 sequence: CASSRPGTMEGTEAFF. In nucleotides, the CDR3 is TGTGCCAGCAGTCGCCCCGGGACAATGGAAGGCACTGAAGCTTTCTTT.

This rearrangement joins TRBV7-8 to TRBJ1-1; 11 bases map to TRBD1. This CDR3 contains 16 residues. CDR1 and CDR2 (germline): SGHVS, FQNEAQ. With V trimmed by 5 bases and J by 7 bases, 12 bases remained unmatched. The CDR3, as DNA: TGTGCCAGCAGCCCACGGACAGGGGGCGCGGCGGGTGAAGCTTTCTTT. Its translation: CASSPRTGGAAGEAFF.

The CDR3 spells CASSLLPKLPGLAASYNEQFF. Here the CDR3 DNA reads TGTGCCAGCAGTCTACTCCCAAAACTTCCGGGACTAGCGGCATCCTACAATGAGCAGTTCTTC. V and J are TRBV6-6 and TRBJ2-1, with 11 bases aligning to TRBD2. The CDR3 sequence is 21 residues long. V gave up 5 bases and J gave up 1 base; unmatched junction bases: 19. Germline values: CDR1 MNHNY, CDR2 SVGAGI (reference sequence).

The chain recombines TRBV5-1 with TRBJ2-6, with 9 bases fitting TRBD1. This CDR3 is 14 amino acids long. J was trimmed by 10 bases and V by 4 bases; bases with no gene match: 6. CDR1 SGHRS and CDR2 YFSETQ come from the germline V gene. The CDR3 reads CASSLPGQGNVLTF. CDR3 nucleotide sequence: TGCGCCAGCAGCCTACCGGGACAGGGTAACGTCCTGACTTTC.

V is TRBV2 and J is TRBJ1-5; possibly TRBD1 for D (6 bases). V shed 7 bases and J shed 5 bases, with 15 bases lying between them. The germline CDR1 and CDR2 sequences are SNHLY and FYNNEI. The CDR3 has 14 amino acids. CDR3 coding DNA: TGTGCCAGCACCGCCCAGGGGAGGGATCAGCCCCAGCATTTT. Translated, it gives CASTAQGRDQPQHF.

This chain uses TRBV28 with TRBJ1-5; 8 nucleotides align to TRBD1. V dropped 10 bases and J dropped 0; count of bases not matched to a gene: 14. CDR1 and CDR2 from the germline V gene are MDHEN and SYDVKM. The CDR3 totals 17 residues. The DNA for the CDR3 is TGTGCCACCGACCTCGCAGGGGGCCGATATAGCAATCAGCCCCAGCATTTT. Translation gives CATDLAGGRYSNQPQHF. Full variable domain (rest looked up from reference TRBV28 and TRBJ1-5): DVKVTQSSRYLVKRTGEKVFLECVQDMDHENMFWYRQDPGLGLRLIYFSYDVKMKEKGDIPEGYSVSREKKERFSLILESASTNQTSMYLCATDLAGGRYSNQPQHFGDGTRLSIL.

The rearrangement links TRBV4-1 to TRBJ2-3; TRBD1 agrees at 7 bases. The CDR3 spans 17 residues. Germline V CDR1 and CDR2: MGHRA, YSYEKL. J was trimmed by 0 bases and V by 4 bases; bases with no gene match: 10. This CDR3 reads CASSPSVGGSSTDTQYF. The DNA of the CDR3 is TGCGCCAGCAGCCCGAGCGTAGGGGGCAGTAGCACAGATACGCAGTATTTT.

To note about this clone: Other DNA sequences in the same sample also yield this CDR3. The chain uses TRBV28 and TRBJ2-3; 7 bases map to TRBD1. V lost 3 bases to trimming and J lost 1 base; unmatched junction nucleotides: 1. CDR3 length equals 14 residues. CDR1 MDHEN and CDR2 SYDVKM come from the germline V gene. The CDR3 DNA sequence: TGTGCCAGCAGTTTCGACAGGGGCACAGATACGCAGTATTTT. It yields the protein CASSFDRGTDTQYF.

The rearrangement joins TRBV6-6 to TRBJ2-7, with D tentatively TRBD2 (6 bases). CDR1 MNHNY and CDR2 SVGAGI come from the germline V gene (reference sequence). V lost 0 bases and J lost 3, with 9 bases in between. This CDR3 has 14 amino acids. The CDR3 coding sequence is TGTGCCAGCAGTTACTCGGAGGGGAACTACGAGCAGTACTTC. Its protein is CASSYSEGNYEQYF.

The chain has TRBV6-4 and TRBJ1-1; TRBD1 aligns across 8 bases. V dropped 3 bases and J dropped 7; count of bases not matched to a gene: 4. CDR1 and CDR2 (germline): MRHNA, SNTAGT. The CDR3 extends over 13 amino acids. The CDR3 bases are TGTGCCAGCAGTGATTCTACAGGGGGTGAAGCTTTCTTT. Encoded protein: CASSDSTGGEAFF.

This chain links TRBV6-5 with TRBJ1-5; no clear D. The CDR3 runs 11 residues. V shed 5 bases and J shed 4 bases, with 3 bases lying between them. Germline V lookup: CDR1 MNHEY, CDR2 SVGAGI. Written as DNA, the CDR3 is TGTGCCAGCAGTCCGAATCAGCCCCAGCATTTT. Translated, it gives CASSPNQPQHF.

This chain connects TRBV10-3 to TRBJ1-5; D is perhaps TRBD1 (5 bases). Germline-derived CDR1 and CDR2 are ENHRY and SYGVKD. V shed 3 bases and J shed 2 bases, with 11 bases lying between them. The CDR3 consists of 15 residues. The CDR3 region has the DNA TGTGCCATCAGTGACCTGGGGGAGGGCAATCAGCCCCAGCATTTT. Amino acid sequence: CAISDLGEGNQPQHF.

DNA of the CDR3: TGTGCCAGTAGTGCGGGAGTCACAGATACGCAGTATTTT. Protein product: CASSAGVTDTQYF. This sequence joins TRBV19 and TRBJ2-3, with TRBD2 matching 7 bases. V gave up 5 bases and J gave up 2 bases; unmatched junction bases: 1. CDR1 LNHDA and CDR2 SQIVND come from the germline V gene (reference sequence). This CDR3 spans 13 amino acids. Supplemented by reference TRBV19 and TRBJ2-3, the full variable domain reads DGGITQSPKYLFRKEGQNVTLSCEQNLNHDAMYWYRQDPGQGLRLIYYSQIVNDFQKGDIAEGYSVSREKKESFPLTVTSAQKNPTAFYLCASSAGVTDTQYFGPGTRLTVL.

The chain has TRBV6-6 and TRBJ2-7, with 8 positions matching TRBD1. Germline CDR1 is MNHNY and CDR2 is SVGAGI (reference sequence). This CDR3 contains 12 residues. The V segment lost 8 bases and the J segment 6 bases; nucleotides outside the gene matches: 6. This CDR3 is CASARGRLEQYF. The CDR3 region has the DNA TGTGCCAGCGCCAGGGGGCGGCTCGAGCAGTACTTC.

This clone has just a few counts. The gene calls are TRBV7-2 and TRBJ2-5, with 9 bases lining up with TRBD1. Germline assignment: CDR1 SGHTA and CDR2 FQGNSA. This CDR3 is built from 15 residues. V gave up 4 bases and J gave up 5 bases; unmatched junction bases: 8. The CDR3 spells CASSSGQGSGETQYF. CDR3 nucleotides: TGTGCCAGCAGCTCCGGACAGGGGAGTGGGGAGACCCAGTACTTC. Filled out from reference TRBV7-2 and TRBJ2-5, the complete variable domain reads GAGVSQSPSNKVTEKGKDVELRCDPISGHTALYWYRQSLGQGLEFLIYFQGNSAPDKSGLPSDRFSAERTGGSVSTLTIQRTQQEDSAVYLCASSSGQGSGETQYFGPGTRLLVL.

The chain employs TRBV19 and TRBJ1-2; 7 nucleotides align to TRBD1. Germline CDR1 and CDR2: LNHDA and SQIVND (reference sequence). The CDR3 length is 15 residues. V shed 6 bases, J shed 2 bases, and the junction held 9 bases outside the gene matches. The CDR3: CASSGSGGTNYGYTF. The CDR3, as DNA: TGTGCCAGTAGCGGGTCAGGGGGAACGAACTATGGCTACACCTTC.

This sequence joins TRBV24-1 and TRBJ2-1; 11 bases line up with TRBD2. The germline CDR1 and CDR2 sequences are KGHDR and SFDVKD. This CDR3 is 16 amino acids long. V dropped 9 bases and J dropped 0; count of bases not matched to a gene: 6. In DNA form, the CDR3 reads TGTGCCACCGGTAGCGGGGGGGCAAGCTCCTACAATGAGCAGTTCTTC. The encoded protein is CATGSGGASSYNEQFF.

V gene TRBV2 combines with J gene TRBJ1-5, with D tentatively TRBD1 (5 bases). V was shortened by 4 bases and J by 9 bases, with 13 bases between the two germline ends. CDR3 length: 13 residues. Germline values: CDR1 SNHLY, CDR2 FYNNEI. The CDR3 region has the DNA TGTGCCAGCAGTGGACAGTCCCCAGGGCCCCAGCATTTT. Its protein product is CASSGQSPGPQHF.

This chain uses TRBV9 with TRBJ2-5, with unresolved D. Germline loops: CDR1 SGDLS, CDR2 YYNGEE. The V end was cut by 0 bases, the J end by 4 bases, with 13 bases between. The CDR3 is made up of 15 amino acids. The CDR3: CASSVDKYGGETQYF. The CDR3 DNA sequence: TGTGCCAGCAGCGTAGACAAATATGGTGGAGAGACCCAGTACTTC.

The chain employs TRBV4-2 and TRBJ1-1; TRBD1 aligns across 7 bases. Germline V lookup: CDR1 LGHNA, CDR2 YNFKEQ. This CDR3 comprises 18 residues. The V segment lost 1 base and the J segment 0 bases; nucleotides outside the gene matches: 11. The CDR3 here is CASSQGQGQGRMNTEAFF. In nucleotides, the CDR3 is TGTGCCAGCAGCCAAGGACAGGGCCAGGGGCGGATGAACACTGAAGCTTTCTTT.

This chain connects TRBV28 to TRBJ2-6; D may be TRBD2 (5 bases). Germline lookup yields CDR1 MDHEN and CDR2 SYDVKM. V shed 6 bases and J shed 0 bases, with 12 bases lying between them. The CDR3 covers 16 residues. CDR3 DNA: TGTGCCAGCAGCCTGACGGGGAGCTCTGGGGCCAACGTCCTGACTTTC. Protein: CASSLTGSSGANVLTF.

DNA for the CDR3: TGTGCCAGCTCCTTAGCAGAAGACGGCATCAACTATGGCTACACCTTC. It specifies CASSLAEDGINYGYTF. This chain connects TRBV18 to TRBJ1-2; D remains unclear. The CDR3 contains 16 residues. V lost 6 bases, J lost 2 bases, and 19 bases lay in between. In germline, CDR1 is KGHSH, CDR2 LQKENI.

V usage is TRBV24-1 and J usage is TRBJ2-7; tentative D call: TRBD2 (5 bases). The CDR3 runs to 13 residues. Per the germline V gene, CDR1 is KGHDR and CDR2 is SFDVKD. V dropped 4 bases and J dropped 3 bases, with 9 bases sitting between them. CDR3 DNA sequence: TGTGCCACCAGTGAATCAGGACTCTACGAGCAGTACTTC. It translates to CATSESGLYEQYF.